Here is one T cell receptor (beta chain) with its context. Its antigen remains unidentified. The data originate from a study of cytomegalovirus exposure and HLA in healthy donors (TCRdb year 2017). Looking at the study overall: An earlier analysis of several hundred of the donors reported 276 Gb of sequence data and 95 million to 120 million unique TCR beta sequences obtained from about 180 million T cells. The study aimed to test whether cataloging public T cell receptors could reveal signatures of past pathogen exposure. A later analysis re-analyzed previously published TCR beta repertoires from about 730 donors and added high-resolution HLA genotyping to study TCR occurrence patterns. The study profiled the T cell repertoires of about 640 subjects by immunosequencing and related them to cytomegalovirus serostatus. Among some 410 genotyped donors of the cohort, an average of approximately 240,000 unique TCR beta nucleotide sequences was sequenced per donor, of which roughly 17% were non-productive. The later analysis used no new phenotypic data to find candidate immune exposures, relying instead on TCR beta sequences and their occurrence across donors. The study combined high-throughput TCR immunosequencing, statistical association of individual TCRs with disease status, and machine learning to predict cytomegalovirus infection status. All discovery cohort repertoires had been generated using a single sequencing platform. Donor age, sex, ethnicity and CMV serostatus were collected together with the repertoire data. Several DR-DQ haplotypes were handled as single units for association and clustering because linkage in the cohort was strong. An earlier analysis of several hundred of the donors used high-throughput TCR beta sequencing to judge whether each TCR beta V gene segment behaved as functional or pseudogenic. Typing coverage varied by locus: about 620-630 donors for A, B, C, DRB1 and DQB1; roughly 510 for DQA1; approximately 570 for DPA1; about 450 for DPB1. Genome-wide SNP genotypes for about 60% of the 666 donors were used in a later genetic analysis, which treated that subset as a discovery cohort. Of the approximately 400 genotyped donors, 65% to 90% were placed in the genetic ancestry cluster associated with self-reported Caucasian donors. Roughly 300 gigabases of sequencing data and around 90 million unique TCR sequences made up an early release that covered about 640 HLA-typed donors. Class I and class II HLA loci were covered by the typing at four-digit resolution. In addition to the first cohort of around 670 subjects, a separate validation cohort of approximately 120 different subjects was used. Results the study describes overall, beyond this receptor: According to a later genetic analysis, donors in an Asian-associated ancestry cluster had fewer N-insertions in productive TCRs than the roughly 700-donor mean. Because some donors lacked HLA typing at each locus, the association tests relied only on the typed subset. The 87-base-pair reads could not distinguish some IMGT-functional V segments, including TRBV6-2 and TRBV6-3, so those segments were excluded. The study listed 150 to 200 TCR beta chains as associated with cytomegalovirus. The classifier was reported to diagnose cytomegalovirus status with high specificity and sensitivity in both the original cohort and the validation cohort. Immune exposure information for the cohort was limited to CMV serostatus. When HLA alleles, especially DR and DQ, strongly co-occurred, TCR associations were difficult to assign to individual alleles. In a later analysis, HLA-associated TCR beta chains showed more clonal expansion and lower generation probabilities than non-associated chains that were equally common. Most TCR sequences were seen in very few donors, while some public TCRs were found in many individuals. It was suggested by the authors that the approach could potentially be generalized to other disease states and immunological phenotypes. In an earlier analysis of approximately 590 of the donors, most TCR beta V segments appeared in productive rearrangements about 90% or about 30% of the time, broadly matching IMGT annotations. The cohort was sequenced for TCR beta chains only, and without alpha or paired-chain data the features that could be detected were limited. In vitro tests confirmed that a few of the cytomegalovirus-associated TCR beta chains recognize cytomegalovirus antigens. Specific HLA alleles were associated with 16,951 TCR beta sequences at a false discovery rate of 0.05 in a later analysis. A later analysis found that most CMV-associated TCR beta chains appeared HLA-restricted, with HLA associations seemingly driven largely by CMV exposure. The sequencing pipeline was judged likely to have produced a cluster of highly shared sequence variants as a technical artifact. A further reported finding was that TCR beta sequences accurately predicted the HLA-A and HLA-B alleles for most subjects in the first cohort. A later analysis reported that several top co-occurrence clusters appeared linked to parvovirus B19, influenza, CMV and Epstein-Barr virus. Sequencing depth was assumed to be roughly uniform across donors in the presence/absence analyses, though that assumption may not hold. Seventeen rarely observed V segments, including chromosome 9 orphons, were excluded from the earlier analysis of just under 600 of the donors because counts were too low. Linkage disequilibrium might explain the correlated functional status among segregating V segments, but an unknown experimental factor could not be ruled out. In a later analysis, the rate of TCR association differed among HLA loci, with DRB1 alleles having the most associated TCRs and HLA-C alleles having the fewest. V-gene and J-gene trimming of TCR beta chains was associated with a missense DCLRE1C variant in a later genetic analysis, and the association was replicated in an independent cohort.

The cohort was made up of hundreds of healthy bone marrow donors. Cohort members were all nominally healthy when sampled, although unrecorded immune exposures were likely present. The donor tested CMV seronegative, placing the donor among the approximately 400 seronegative members of the cohort. A peripheral blood sample was provided by each donor, and peripheral blood mononuclear cells were used for TCR beta sequencing. Genomic DNA was extracted from the blood cell samples with the Qiagen DNeasy Blood Extraction Kit. The library was generated by the immunoSEQ multiplex PCR assay. For the multiplex PCR, a mixture combining 60 forward primers for TCR Vbeta segments and 13 reverse primers for TCR Jbeta segments was used. Amplification of the CDR3 region of rearranged TCR beta genes was performed with a multiplex PCR assay on genomic DNA. The amplified TCR beta libraries were sequenced on the Illumina HiSeq System as 87-base-pair reads. The study's processing was this. In a later analysis, some 80 million unique TCR beta chains were counted across the approximately 640 repertoires, and roughly 9.9 million of these chains were shared by at least two donors. To remove PCR and sequencing errors, raw reads were error-corrected and collapsed into unique sequences using a nearest-neighbor algorithm that merged closely related sequences. CDR3 sequences were aligned to IMGT reference sequences to assign V, D and J gene segments. For a sequence to be retained, at least a six-nucleotide match to both a V gene segment and a J gene segment was required. Rearrangements were classified as productive when the CDR3 lacked stop codons and remained in frame with V and J, and all other rearrangements were classified as non-productive. Following IMGT convention, CDR3 was defined as the stretch from the second conserved V-encoded cysteine to the conserved J-encoded phenylalanine. The earlier analysis of 500 to 650 of the donors excluded any sequence lacking an unambiguous match to a single V gene segment. In an earlier analysis of roughly 600 of the donors, a V segment was called functional when productive rearrangements were above 56.7%, and segregating when the standard deviation between donors exceeded 5%. A statistical classification framework was built for diagnosing cytomegalovirus status from the catalog of TCR beta chain sequences. In a later analysis, TCR nucleotide sequences were compared against IMGT/GENE-DB human TR gene sequences so that V and J genes could be assigned. A later analysis assigned CDR3 sequences and most-parsimonious VDJ recombination scenarios with the TCRdist pipeline. In a later analysis, each TCR beta chain was defined by its CDR3 amino acid sequence together with its V-gene family, and reads without a unique V-gene family were excluded. A later analysis removed several hundred highly shared, low-generation-probability nucleotide sequences to deal with suspected cross-contamination and a sequencing artifact. In a later analysis, a clonal expansion index was calculated for each public chain from normalized within-repertoire ranks of inferred template counts. In a later analysis, generation probabilities were computed with a VDJ recombination model fitted to out-of-frame rearrangements, and the resulting probabilities were checked against IGoR. In a later analysis, TCR-TCR, TCR-HLA and TCR-CMV co-occurrence was scored with hypergeometric tests, and a repertoire-size bias correction was applied to TCR pairs. False discovery rates were estimated in a later analysis by permuting HLA or CMV assignments 20 times. In a later analysis, co-occurring TCRs were grouped using DBSCAN, with TCRdist sequence similarity added in when clustering inside HLA-allele-positive subsets. Repertoires with fewer than 30,000 or more than 120,000 public chains, plus five repertoires with anomalous nucleotide sharing, were excluded from co-occurrence clustering. TCRdb stores this immuneACCESS table with in-frame sequences only. Part of the clones is absent; in the studies checked, under half of the shortfall reflects unresolved V genes, and no reason is known for the rest. The V and J calls and clone size come from that table; D and trimming were worked out from the DNA. This sample's records show tens of thousands of clones. The top ten clonotypes cover 3.6% of the sample.

The CDR3 spans 12 residues, from the cysteine through the phenylalanine. Of all the DNA, just the CDR3 is kept, 36 bases in frame from base 1. Germline trimming: 5 bases from V, 7 bases from J; junction bases outside gene matches: 2. Sequences SGHTA (CDR1) and FQGNSA (CDR2) are obtained from the germline V gene. Recombination joined TRBV7-2 with TRBJ2-1, with 7 central nucleotides matching TRBD2. Sequencing used PBMCs. This sequence originates from a woman aged 18-29 years in good health and CMV-seronegative. The nucleotide sequence reads as follows: TGTGCCAGCAGCCCCGGGGGGAATGAGCAGTTCTTC. It encodes CASSPGGNEQFF.